This T cell receptor beta chain was recorded in a study of T-cell reconstitution after alpha-beta-depleted transplantation in children. Germline CDR1 and CDR2: DFQATT and SNEGSKA (reference sequence). The V gene lost 0 bases and the J gene lost 5 bases, with 8 bases spanning the gap. The CDR3 is 13 amino acids. There are a few counts of this clonotype. The authors prepared the TCRbeta library with unique molecular identifiers. MiXCR, applied by TCRdb to the PCR reads, yields one record per CDR3 protein. The sample includes some 500,000 distinct CDR3 sequences, about 17% of them seen just once. This sequence was found in a human donor who donated a stem cell graft to a child with acute lymphoblastic leukemia. Sequencing used PBMCs from the stem cell graft donor, obtained from the stem cell graft. The V and J genes are TRBV20-1 and TRBJ1-5; D may be TRBD1 (5 bases). In nucleotides, the CDR3 is TGCAGTGCTAGAGATGGGGGGTATCAGCCCCAGCATTTT. Amino acid sequence: CSARDGGYQPQHF.